This T cell receptor beta chain was observed in a study of T cells in Graves' hyperthyroidism and ophthalmopathy. This clonotype was counted at least ten times. The CDR3 contains 15 residues. Germline CDR1 is KGHSH and CDR2 is LQKENI. J gave up 4 bases and V 0 bases, and 5 bases lay outside the gene matches. Amplified regions were TCR beta CDR3 sequences from RNA transcripts. RT-PCR in the first round (using the HTBI primer set) targeted the TCR CDR3. MiXCR was run by TCRdb on the multiplex PCR reads, yielding one entry per CDR3 protein. The table has hundreds of thousands of distinct CDR3 sequences, under 20% seen once.

The chain is built from TRBV18 and TRBJ2-5; 7 nucleotides line up with TRBD2. The clonotype originates from a woman in her twenties or thirties with Graves' hyperthyroidism. Sequencing was performed on blood. The CDR3 DNA reads TGTGCCAGCTCACCACCGGCGGGAGAGAGAGAGACCCAGTACTTC. Its protein is CASSPPAGERETQYF.